The 7 T cell receptor beta chains below come from one sample, sequenced in a study of blood T cell repertoires in COVID-19. Method: immunoSEQ multiplex PCR; TCRdb's copy keeps in-frame clones and lacks some. This sample has about 68,000 clones, with 70% to 80% found just once. Sequencing was performed on peripheral blood. The receptors originated from a human donor in a cohort sampled during active COVID-19.

The count of this clone is one. As DNA, the CDR3 is TGTGCCAGCAGCTTAGTAGGTCAGGGAGGTGGCTACACCTTC. This translates into CASSLVGQGGGYTF. The chain combines TRBV7-9 with TRBJ1-2; weak D call: TRBD1 (5 bases). The V end lost 1 base, the J end lost 7 bases, and 13 bases lay between the germline ends. CDR1 is SEHNR, CDR2 FQNEAQ, per germline (reference sequence). The CDR3 covers 14 residues.

V and J are TRBV4-3 and TRBJ2-5, with a tentative D call TRBD2 (6 bases). This CDR3 has 16 residues. Per germline, CDR1 LGHNA and CDR2 YSLEER. V shed 1 base and J shed 7 bases, with 19 bases lying between them. The CDR3 DNA reads TGCGCCAGCAGCCAAGTTAAACGTGGGGGGATGGGGACCCAGTACTTC. The encoded protein is CASSQVKRGGMGTQYF.

The chain has TRBV4-3 and TRBJ1-2, with a tentative D call TRBD1 (6 bases). Germline V gene sequence: CDR1 LGHNA, CDR2 YSLEER. The CDR3 is 12 residues long. V shed 7 bases and J shed 6 bases, with 12 bases lying between them. CDR3 nucleotide sequence: TGCGCCAGCAACCGGGACAACGATGGCTACACCTTC. This sequence encodes CASNRDNDGYTF.

There are a few counts of this clone. The V gene is TRBV4-3, the J gene TRBJ2-3; 11 bases are shared with TRBD2. CDR1 is LGHNA, CDR2 YSLEER, per germline. The CDR3 runs 17 residues. V lost 3 bases, J lost 4 bases, and 9 bases stayed unmatched. The CDR3 spells CASSHTLTSGTADTQYF. The CDR3 bases are TGCGCCAGCAGCCACACCCTGACTAGCGGGACGGCAGATACGCAGTATTTT.

The chain combines TRBV6-6 with TRBJ2-7; TRBD2 aligns across 16 bases. Looked up from germline, CDR1 is MNHNY and CDR2 is SVGAGI (reference sequence). V lost 5 bases, J lost 6 bases, and 16 bases stayed unmatched. The CDR3 has 19 residues. CDR3 nucleotide sequence: TGTGCCAGCAGTCGCTTCTCCCCGGGACTAGCGGGAGGGCGTGCCGAGCAGTACGTC. It encodes CASSRFSPGLAGGRAEQYV.

The CDR3 nucleotides read TGTGCCAGCAGGCCCCAGGTGAACTATGGCTACACCTTC. Translated: CASRPQVNYGYTF. This sequence joins TRBV6-5 and TRBJ1-2; D ambiguous. V lost 6 bases and J 2 bases, leaving 10 bases between the germline ends. Per the germline V gene, CDR1 is MNHEY and CDR2 is SVGAGI. This CDR3 has 13 residues.

The J gene is TRBJ2-1, the V gene TRBV19, with 10 bases matching TRBD2. Germline V gene lookup returns CDR1 LNHDA and CDR2 SQIVND (reference sequence). The CDR3 contains 15 residues. V was clipped by 4 bases and J by 7 bases; unmatched bases: 7. Here the CDR3 DNA reads TGTGCCAGTAGTACGGGACTAGCGCGAGCAAATGAGCAGTTCTTC. Amino acids: CASSTGLARANEQFF.